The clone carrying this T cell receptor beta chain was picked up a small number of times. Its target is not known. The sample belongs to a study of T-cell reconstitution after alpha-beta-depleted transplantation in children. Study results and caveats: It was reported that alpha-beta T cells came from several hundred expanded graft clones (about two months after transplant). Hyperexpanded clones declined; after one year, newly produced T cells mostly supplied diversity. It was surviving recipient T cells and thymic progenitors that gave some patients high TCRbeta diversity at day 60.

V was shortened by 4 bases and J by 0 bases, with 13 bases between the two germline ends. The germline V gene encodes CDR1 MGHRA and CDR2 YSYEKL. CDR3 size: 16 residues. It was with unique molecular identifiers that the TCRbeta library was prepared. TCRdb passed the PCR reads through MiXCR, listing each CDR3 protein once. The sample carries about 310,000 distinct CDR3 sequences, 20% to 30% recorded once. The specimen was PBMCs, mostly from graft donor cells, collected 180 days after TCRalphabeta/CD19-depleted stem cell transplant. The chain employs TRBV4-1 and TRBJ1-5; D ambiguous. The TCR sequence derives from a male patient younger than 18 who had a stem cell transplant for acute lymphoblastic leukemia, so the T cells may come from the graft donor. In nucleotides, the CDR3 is TGCGCCAGCAGCCTCGACACCACATATAGCAATCAGCCCCAGCATTTT. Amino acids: CASSLDTTYSNQPQHF.